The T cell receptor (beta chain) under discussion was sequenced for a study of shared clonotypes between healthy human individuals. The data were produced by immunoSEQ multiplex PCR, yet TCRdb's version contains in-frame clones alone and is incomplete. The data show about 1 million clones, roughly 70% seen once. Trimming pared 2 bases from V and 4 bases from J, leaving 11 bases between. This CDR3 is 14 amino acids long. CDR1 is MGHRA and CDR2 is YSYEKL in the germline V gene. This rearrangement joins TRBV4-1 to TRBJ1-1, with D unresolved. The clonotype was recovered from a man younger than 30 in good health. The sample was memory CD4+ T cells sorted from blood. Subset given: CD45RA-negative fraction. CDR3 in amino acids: CASSQSPRTTEAFF. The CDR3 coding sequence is TGCGCCAGCAGCCAAAGCCCCCGGACCACTGAAGCTTTCTTT.